This is a list of T cell receptor beta chains from one sample in a study of T-cell memory formation after mild COVID-19. Using its own MiXCR run on the 5' RACE reads, TCRdb lists one record per CDR3 protein. The sample shows 250,000 to 350,000 distinct CDR3 sequences, more than 15% of them seen only once. Sequenced: PBMCs or a T cell subset sorted from them (not recorded which). These receptors all stem from a man aged 18 to 29 who had mild COVID-19 (a few samples of this study predate the infection). Cell type and time point are not known. Each CDR3 is given with its conserved first and last residue. A D gene is named only where the DNA matches it firmly. Clone size is stated in some rows and not others, as once, few, many or a class when expanded.

>-|-|TRBJ2-3|TRBV7-9
TGTGCCAGCAGCCTTTTCATCCAAGATACGCAGTATTTT
CASSLFIQDTQYF
>-|TRBD2|TRBJ2-7|TRBV6-1
TGTGCCAGCCAACTAGCGGGGGATTCCTACGAGCAGTACTTC
CASQLAGDSYEQYF
>-|-|TRBJ1-1|TRBV11-2
TGTGCCAGCAGCTTACTGGGGGCGAACACTGAAGCTTTCTTT
CASSLLGANTEAFF
>few|-|TRBJ2-1|TRBV28
TGTGCCAGCAGTTCCGGGGGCCAGGGGAACAATGAGCAGTTCTTC
CASSSGGQGNNEQFF
>few|-|TRBJ1-1|TRBV29-1
TGCAGCGTTGAAGGGGCCAGGGGCACTGAAGCTTTCTTT
CSVEGARGTEAFF
>-|TRBD1|TRBJ1-1|TRBV18
TGTGCCAGCTCACGGACGGCCTTGGAGACAGGGGGTACCACTGAAGCTTTCTTT
CASSRTALETGGTTEAFF
>-|-|TRBJ2-7|TRBV12-3/TRBV12-4
TGTGCCAGCAGGTCAGAGCGGCAGGGGCTTCGAGAGCAGTACTTC
CASRSERQGLREQYF
>-|-|TRBJ2-5|TRBV5-4
TGTGCCAGCAGCGCGACTAGTGGTGAGACCCAGTACTTC
CASSATSGETQYF
>many|TRBD1|TRBJ1-5|TRBV20-1
TGCAGTGCTAGAGATAACAGGGGGGGGGAGCCCCAGCATTTT
CSARDNRGGEPQHF
>-|-|TRBJ2-2|TRBV4-3
TGCGCCAGCAGCCCAGGTGGGACGACCGGGGAGCTGTTTTTT
CASSPGGTTGELFF
>-|TRBD2|TRBJ2-1|TRBV7-6
TGTGCCAGCGGAGCGACTAGCGGGGGGTACAATGAGCAGTTCTTC
CASGATSGGYNEQFF
>few|-|TRBJ1-1|TRBV7-2
TGTGCCAGCAGCTCACAGAGGGGGAACACTGAAGCTTTCTTT
CASSSQRGNTEAFF
>few|-|TRBJ2-7|TRBV10-3
TGTGCCATCGCCGGGGCAGGTAGCTCCTACGAGCAGTACTTC
CAIAGAGSSYEQYF
>many|TRBD1|TRBJ2-5|TRBV4-2
TGTGCCAGCAGCCAAGATGGACAGGGCGGACAAGAGACCCAGTACTTC
CASSQDGQGGQETQYF
>-|-|TRBJ2-7|TRBV7-9
TGTGCCAGCAGCACACCGGGACAAGGTGACTACGAGCAGTACTTC
CASSTPGQGDYEQYF
>few|TRBD1|TRBJ1-5|TRBV9
TGTGCCAGCAGCCGACAGGGACAGGGCAATCAGCCCCAGCATTTT
CASSRQGQGNQPQHF
>-|-|TRBJ2-2|TRBV7-7
TGTGATAGCAGCCAAGGGACGCCCGGGGAGCTGTTTTTT
CDSSQGTPGELFF
>-|-|TRBJ2-3|TRBV6-2/TRBV6-3
TGTGCCAGCAGTTACTGGGCAGATACGCAGTATTTT
CASSYWADTQYF
>few|-|TRBJ1-4|TRBV7-2
TGTGCCAGCAGTTTCCGGGACGCGGAAAAACTGTTTTTT
CASSFRDAEKLFF
>-|-|TRBJ2-1|TRBV10-2
TGCGCCAGCAGGGTAGGGAATGAGCAGTTCTTC
CASRVGNEQFF
>once|-|TRBJ1-2|TRBV5-1
TGCGCCAGCAGGTCGTGGGGCCTCTATGGCTACACCTTC
CASRSWGLYGYTF
>-|-|TRBJ2-2|TRBV19
TGTGCCAGTAGTAGAGGGGAAGACACCGGGGAGCTGTTTTTT
CASSRGEDTGELFF
>few|-|TRBJ1-4|TRBV7-2
TGTGCCAGCAGCTTAGTGGGCGGGGACGGAAAACTGTTTTTT
CASSLVGGDGKLFF
>-|-|TRBJ2-3|TRBV18
TGTGCCAGCTCACCGACAGGCAAAGGCGATACGCAGTATTTT
CASSPTGKGDTQYF
>-|-|TRBJ1-5|TRBV6-5
TGTGCCAGCAGTTACCTCGGAAGCAATCAGCCCCAGCATTTT
CASSYLGSNQPQHF
>-|-|TRBJ2-3|TRBV5-4
TGTGCCAGCAGCTTGGGGGGGCGAGGCCCTATTTCAGATACGCAGTATTTT
CASSLGGRGPISDTQYF
>many|TRBD1|TRBJ2-6|TRBV20-1
TGCAGTGCTAGGGGACAGGAAAACTCTGGGGCCAACGTCCTGACTTTC
CSARGQENSGANVLTF
>many|TRBD2|TRBJ2-5|TRBV3-1
TGTGCCAGCAGCCAAGATTTCGGGAGGGAGACCCAGTACTTC
CASSQDFGRETQYF
>-|-|TRBJ2-5|TRBV2
TGTGCCAGCAGTGTCGGGCTAGAAGAGACCCAGTACTTC
CASSVGLEETQYF
>many|-|TRBJ1-3|TRBV7-2
TGTGCCAGCAGCTTGGACAGAAACACCATATATTTT
CASSLDRNTIYF